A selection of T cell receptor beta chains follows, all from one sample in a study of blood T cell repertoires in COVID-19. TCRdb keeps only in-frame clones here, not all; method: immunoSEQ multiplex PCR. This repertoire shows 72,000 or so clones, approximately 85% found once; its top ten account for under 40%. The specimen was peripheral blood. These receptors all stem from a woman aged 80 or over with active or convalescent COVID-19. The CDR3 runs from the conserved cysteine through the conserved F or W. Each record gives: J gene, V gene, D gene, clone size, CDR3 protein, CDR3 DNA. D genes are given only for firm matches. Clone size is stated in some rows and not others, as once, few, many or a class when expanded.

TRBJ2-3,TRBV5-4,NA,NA,CASSLVQSTDTQYF,TGTGCCAGCAGCTTGGTGCAGAGCACAGATACGCAGTATTTT
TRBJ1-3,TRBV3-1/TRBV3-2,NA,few,CASARDSGNTIYF,TGTGCCAGCGCACGGGACTCTGGAAACACCATATATTTT
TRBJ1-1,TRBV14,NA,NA,CASSHDPRWRNTEAFF,TGTGCCAGCAGCCACGACCCTCGGTGGAGGAACACTGAAGCTTTCTTT
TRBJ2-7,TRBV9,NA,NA,CASSAGGNEQYF,TGTGCCAGCAGCGCAGGGGGGAACGAGCAGTACTTC
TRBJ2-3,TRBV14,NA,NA,CASSQFGGITDTQYF,TGTGCCAGCAGCCAGTTCGGCGGAATCACAGATACGCAGTATTTT
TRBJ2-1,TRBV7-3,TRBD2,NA,CASSSASGGYNEQFF,TGTGCCAGCAGCTCAGCTAGCGGGGGCTACAATGAGCAGTTCTTC
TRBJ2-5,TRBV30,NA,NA,CAWRQGGGETQYF,TGTGCCTGGAGACAGGGGGGGGGAGAGACCCAGTACTTC
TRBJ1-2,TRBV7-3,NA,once,CASSQEGAYGYTF,TGTGCCAGCAGCCAAGAAGGGGCCTATGGCTACACCTTC
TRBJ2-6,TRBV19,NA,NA,CASLRQALSGANVLTF,TGTGCCTCCCTAAGACAGGCTCTCTCTGGGGCCAACGTCCTGACTTTC
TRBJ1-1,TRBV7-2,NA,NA,CASSPGGAGTEAFF,TGTGCCAGCAGCCCGGGGGGGGCCGGCACTGAAGCTTTCTTT
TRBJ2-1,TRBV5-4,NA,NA,CASSQGASVNEQFF,TGTGCCAGCAGCCAGGGTGCAAGCGTCAATGAGCAGTTCTTC
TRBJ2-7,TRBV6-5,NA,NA,CAGRGSYEQYF,TGTGCCGGGAGAGGCTCCTACGAGCAGTACTTC
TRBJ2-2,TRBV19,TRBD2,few,CASRERGDGELFF,TGTGCCAGTAGGGAGCGGGGCGACGGGGAGCTGTTTTTT
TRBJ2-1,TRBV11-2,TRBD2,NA,CASSFLSGGINGNEQFF,TGTGCCAGCAGCTTCCTCTCGGGGGGGATTAACGGCAATGAGCAGTTCTTC
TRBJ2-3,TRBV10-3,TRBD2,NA,CAISGSGGGGTDTQYF,TGTGCCATCAGTGGATCAGGCGGGGGGGGGACAGATACGCAGTATTTT
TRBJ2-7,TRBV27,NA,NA,CASRLGSPSSEQYF,TGTGCCAGCAGACTCGGGTCTCCCTCCTCCGAGCAGTACTTC
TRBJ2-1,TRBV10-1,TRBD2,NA,CASSSYLAGSSYNEQFF,TGCGCCAGCAGTTCCTATTTAGCGGGGAGCTCCTACAATGAGCAGTTCTTC
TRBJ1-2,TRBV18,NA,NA,CASSPSGLYGYTF,TGTGCCAGCTCACCAAGTGGACTCTATGGCTACACCTTC
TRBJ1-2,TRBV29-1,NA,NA,CSVVNPRGDGYTF,TGCAGCGTTGTAAATCCCCGAGGAGATGGCTACACCTTC
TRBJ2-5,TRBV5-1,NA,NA,CASSLPSQGGFQETQYF,TGCGCCAGCAGCCTACCCTCACAGGGGGGGTTCCAAGAGACCCAGTACTTC
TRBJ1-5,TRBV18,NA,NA,CASSPYTSNQPQHF,TGTGCCAGCTCACCATACACAAGCAATCAGCCCCAGCATTTT
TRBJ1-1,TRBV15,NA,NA,CATSIGVSSEAFF,TGTGCCACCAGCATTGGAGTTTCTTCTGAAGCTTTCTTT
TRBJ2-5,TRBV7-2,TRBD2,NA,CASSLASAGGQETQYF,TGTGCCAGCAGCTTAGCAAGCGCGGGGGGTCAAGAGACCCAGTACTTC
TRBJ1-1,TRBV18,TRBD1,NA,CASSPQGQGSTEAFF,TGTGCCAGCTCACCCCAGGGACAGGGCAGCACTGAAGCTTTCTTT
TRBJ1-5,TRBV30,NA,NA,CAWSFRGRNQPQHF,TGTGCCTGGAGCTTCCGGGGTCGCAATCAGCCCCAGCATTTT
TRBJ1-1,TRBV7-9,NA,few,CASSFPGLGRAFF,TGTGCCAGCAGCTTCCCAGGACTCGGGCGAGCTTTCTTT
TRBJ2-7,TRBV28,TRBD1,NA,CASELTGTGEVEQYF,TGTGCCAGCGAGCTGACCGGGACAGGGGAGGTCGAGCAGTACTTC
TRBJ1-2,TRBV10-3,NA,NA,CAITNSGTAYGYTF,TGTGCCATCACCAACTCCGGGACTGCGTATGGCTACACCTTC
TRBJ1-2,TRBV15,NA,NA,CATSRDAGYYGYTF,TGTGCCACCAGCAGAGATGCCGGGTACTATGGCTACACCTTC
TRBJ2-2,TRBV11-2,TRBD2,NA,CVSSLPTAGGGAGGELFF,TGTGTCAGCAGCTTACCCACTGCAGGCGGGGGGGCCGGCGGGGAGCTGTTTTTT
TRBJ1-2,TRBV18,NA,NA,CASSPGSLARYTF,TGTGCCAGCTCACCAGGGAGTTTGGCTCGCTACACCTTC
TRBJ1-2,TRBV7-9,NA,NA,CASSLITYGYTF,TGTGCCAGCAGCTTAATCACTTATGGCTACACCTTC
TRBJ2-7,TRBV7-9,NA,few,CASTPPLQEYEQYF,TGTGCCAGTACTCCTCCTCTACAGGAGTACGAGCAGTACTTC
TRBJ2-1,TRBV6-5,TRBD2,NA,CASGGGLNEQFF,TGTGCCAGCGGGGGGGGTCTCAATGAGCAGTTCTTC
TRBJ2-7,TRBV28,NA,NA,CASSFLTGNEQYF,TGTGCCAGCAGTTTTTTAACAGGGAACGAGCAGTACTTC
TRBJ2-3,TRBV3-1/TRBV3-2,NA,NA,CASSRLANVHTQYF,TGTGCCAGCAGCCGCCTAGCAAACGTGCATACGCAGTATTTT
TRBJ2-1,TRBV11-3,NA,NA,CASSLDGVGRNEQFF,TGTGCCAGCAGCTTAGACGGGGTTGGGAGGAATGAGCAGTTCTTC
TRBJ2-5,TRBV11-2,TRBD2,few,CASSFSGGYQETQYF,TGTGCCAGCAGCTTTAGCGGGGGGTACCAAGAGACCCAGTACTTC
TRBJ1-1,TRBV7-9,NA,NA,CASSPPSAAEAFF,TGTGCCAGCAGCCCACCCTCCGCGGCTGAAGCTTTCTTT
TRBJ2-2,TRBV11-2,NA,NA,CASSPLQGRAGELFF,TGTGCCAGCAGTCCCCTACAGGGTCGCGCCGGGGAGCTGTTTTTT
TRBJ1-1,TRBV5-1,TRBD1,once,CASRQGSMNTEAFF,TGCGCCAGCAGACAGGGGTCAATGAACACTGAAGCTTTCTTT
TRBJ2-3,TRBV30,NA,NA,CAWREFGLAYTQYF,TGTGCCTGGAGGGAATTTGGGCTAGCTTATACGCAGTATTTT